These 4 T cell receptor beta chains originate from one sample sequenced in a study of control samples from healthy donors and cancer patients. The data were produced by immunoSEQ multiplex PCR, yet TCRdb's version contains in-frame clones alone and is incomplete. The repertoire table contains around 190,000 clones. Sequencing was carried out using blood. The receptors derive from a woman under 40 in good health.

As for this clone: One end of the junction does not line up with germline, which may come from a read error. CDR3 sequence (DNA): TGTGCCAGCTCGCCACAGGGGGACACTGAAGCTTTCTTT. Protein product: CASSPQGDTEAFF. V is TRBV18 and J is TRBJ1-1; 8 positions agree with TRBD1. The CDR3 has 13 residues. Germline CDR1 KGHSH, CDR2 LQKENI.

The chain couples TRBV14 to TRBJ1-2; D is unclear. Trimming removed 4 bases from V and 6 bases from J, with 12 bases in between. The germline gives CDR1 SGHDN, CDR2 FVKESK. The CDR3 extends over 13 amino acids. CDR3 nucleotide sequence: TGTGCCAGCAGCCCGGGCCGGGGAAATGGCTACACCTTC. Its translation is CASSPGRGNGYTF.

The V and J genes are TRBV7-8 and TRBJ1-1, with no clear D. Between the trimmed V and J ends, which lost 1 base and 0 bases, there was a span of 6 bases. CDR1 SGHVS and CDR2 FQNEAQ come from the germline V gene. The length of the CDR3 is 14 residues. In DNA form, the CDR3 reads TGTGCCAGCAGCTTAGAGGTACTGAACACTGAAGCTTTCTTT. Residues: CASSLEVLNTEAFF.

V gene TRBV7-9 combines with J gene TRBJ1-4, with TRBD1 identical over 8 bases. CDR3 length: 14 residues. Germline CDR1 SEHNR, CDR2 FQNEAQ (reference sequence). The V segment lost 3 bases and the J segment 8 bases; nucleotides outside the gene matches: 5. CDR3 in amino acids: CASSLTGVREKLFF. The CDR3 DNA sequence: TGTGCCAGCAGCTTGACAGGGGTGAGGGAAAAACTGTTTTTT.